This T cell receptor beta chain originates from a study of T cells in Graves' hyperthyroidism and ophthalmopathy. About this clonotype itself: The germline gene is not matched at one end of the junction; a read error may be the cause.

Amplification of TCR beta CDR3 regions was performed using RNA transcripts as template. The TCR CDR3 was amplified in a first-round RT-PCR using the HTBI primer set. Each CDR3 protein is one row after TCRdb ran MiXCR on the multiplex PCR reads. The sample has hundreds of thousands of distinct CDR3 sequences, 45% seen once. The specimen sequenced was peripheral blood or thyroid tissue (not recorded which). This clonotype was obtained from an adult man with Graves' disease, either hyperthyroidism or ophthalmopathy (not recorded which).

CDR3 sequence: CSVRGTGVVAAHNSPLHF. In DNA form, the CDR3 reads TGCAGTGTTAGAGGGACCGGGGTGGTAGCGGCTCATAATTCACCCCTCCACTTT. The chain uses TRBV20-1 and TRBJ1-6, with D perhaps TRBD1 (5 bases). The CDR3 length is 18 residues. Germline V gene sequence: CDR1 DFQATT, CDR2 SNEGSKA (reference sequence).